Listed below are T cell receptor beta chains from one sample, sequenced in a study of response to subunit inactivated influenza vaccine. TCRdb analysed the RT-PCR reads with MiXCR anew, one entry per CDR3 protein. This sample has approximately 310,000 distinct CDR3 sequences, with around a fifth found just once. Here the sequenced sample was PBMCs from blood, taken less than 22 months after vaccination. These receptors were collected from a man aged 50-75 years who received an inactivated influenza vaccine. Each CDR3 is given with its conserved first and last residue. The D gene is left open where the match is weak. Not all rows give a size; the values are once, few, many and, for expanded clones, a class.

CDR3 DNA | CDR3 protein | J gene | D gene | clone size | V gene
TGTGCCAGCAGCTTAGTAGCGGGAGGTGGGTACGAGCAGTACTTC | CASSLVAGGGYEQYF | TRBJ2-7 | TRBD2 | few | TRBV7-8
TGCGCCAGCAGCCGACAGGGTTTTTCTGAAGCTTTCTTT | CASSRQGFSEAFF | TRBJ1-1 | TRBD1 | few | TRBV4-3
TGTGCCAGCACCCTGGGAGCTAGCGGGACCGAGCAGTACTTC | CASTLGASGTEQYF | TRBJ2-7 | TRBD2 | many | TRBV12-3/TRBV12-4
TGTGCCAGCAGTAACGGGGCTGATACGCAGTATTTT | CASSNGADTQYF | TRBJ2-3 | NA | NA | TRBV6-5
TGTGCCAGCTCACCATCGGCGATAAACACTGAAGCTTTCTTT | CASSPSAINTEAFF | TRBJ1-1 | NA | NA | TRBV18
TGCGCCAGCAGCGCGGGACAGGGTGCGGGGGATACGCAGTATTTT | CASSAGQGAGDTQYF | TRBJ2-3 | TRBD1 | many | TRBV5-1
TGTGCCAGCAGCGTAGAAGCAGGGCGGTACGAGCAGTACTTC | CASSVEAGRYEQYF | TRBJ2-7 | NA | NA | TRBV9
TGTGCCAGTGACCTTAAACCCGGGCAGGACACTGAAGCTTTCTTT | CASDLKPGQDTEAFF | TRBJ1-1 | NA | few | TRBV2
TGTGCCAGCAGCAGAAGGGGTTCTAACACCGGGGAGCTGTTTTTT | CASSRRGSNTGELFF | TRBJ2-2 | NA | NA | TRBV21-1
TGCAGCGTTGAAGGGGTAGGCATGAACACTGAAGCTTTCTTT | CSVEGVGMNTEAFF | TRBJ1-1 | NA | many | TRBV29-1
TGTGCCAGCAGTTCAAATCAGGGGGTCAAGGTGACCCAGTACTTC | CASSSNQGVKVTQYF | TRBJ2-5 | TRBD1 | many | TRBV28
TGTGCCAGCAGTTACGTACACCTGATGAACACTGAAGCTTTCTTT | CASSYVHLMNTEAFF | TRBJ1-1 | NA | NA | TRBV6-2/TRBV6-3
TGTGCCAGCAGCTTCTCGGGGACAGGGATTGAGCAGTACTTC | CASSFSGTGIEQYF | TRBJ2-7 | TRBD1 | NA | TRBV11-2
TGTGCCAGCAGCGTAGGAGGACGGGGAACCTACGAGCAGTACTTC | CASSVGGRGTYEQYF | TRBJ2-7 | NA | NA | TRBV9
TGTGCCATCAGAGGGCCCGGAACCTCCTACAATGAGCAGTTCTTC | CAIRGPGTSYNEQFF | TRBJ2-1 | NA | NA | TRBV10-3
TGTGCCAGCAGCTCCTGGGGGATCACAGATACGCAGTATTTT | CASSSWGITDTQYF | TRBJ2-3 | NA | few | TRBV11-2